A single sample gave rise to the 8 T cell receptor beta chains below, sequenced in a study of blood T cell repertoires in COVID-19. Using immunoSEQ multiplex PCR, the repertoire was profiled, and TCRdb retains in-frame clones only, with some absent. This table holds 200,000 to 250,000 clones, roughly 86% found once. Sequenced: peripheral blood. All receptors come from a woman aged 70 to 79 with active or convalescent COVID-19.

Concerning this clone: Other DNA sequences in the sample encode the same CDR3. The chain carries TRBV5-1 and TRBJ1-3; D unresolved. CDR3 length: 14 residues. The V end lost 0 bases, the J end lost 2 bases, and 6 bases lay between the germline ends. Germline lookup yields CDR1 SGHRS and CDR2 YFSETQ. In DNA, the CDR3 is TGCGCCAGCAGCTTGGGCCAGGCTGGAAACACCATATATTTT. Protein: CASSLGQAGNTIYF. The full variable domain, in which reference TRBV5-1 and TRBJ1-3 provide the parts outside the CDR3, is KAGVTQTPRYLIKTRGQQVTLSCSPISGHRSVSWYQQTPGQGLQFLFEYFSETQRNKGNFPGRFSGRQFSNSRSEMNVSTLELGDSALYLCASSLGQAGNTIYFGEGSWLTVV.

The chain is built from TRBV5-4 and TRBJ2-7; 8 bases are shared with TRBD1. This CDR3 contains 15 residues. Germline CDR1 and CDR2: SGHNT and YYREEE (reference sequence). Unmatched junction bases numbered 10, after V lost 5 bases and J lost 3 bases. The CDR3 nucleotides are TGTGCCAGCAGGAGAGGCAGGGGGCTGAACTACGAGCAGTACTTC. Translating it yields CASRRGRGLNYEQYF. The full variable domain, in which reference TRBV5-4 and TRBJ2-7 provide the parts outside the CDR3, is ETGVTQSPTHLIKTRGQQVTLRCSSQSGHNTVSWYQQALGQGPQFIFQYYREEENGRGNFPPRFSGLQFPNYSSELNVNALELDDSALYLCASRRGRGLNYEQYFGPGTRLTVT.

The chain has TRBV5-1 and TRBJ2-2; D gene unclear. The V gene's germline CDR1 is SGHRS and CDR2 YFSETQ. The germline V and J ends were trimmed by 7 bases and 0 bases, with 7 bases remaining between them. This CDR3 is 13 amino acids long. In nucleotides, the CDR3 is TGCGCCAGCTCCCCAGCGAACACCGGGGAGCTGTTTTTT. Encoded protein: CASSPANTGELFF.

The V and J genes are TRBV19 and TRBJ2-2; 8 nucleotides align to TRBD1. Germline lookup yields CDR1 LNHDA and CDR2 SQIVND (reference sequence). The ends lost 8 bases at V and 6 bases at J; junction bases unmatched: 8. CDR3 length: 14 residues. CDR3 DNA: TGTGCCAGTCTTAGGACAGGGAAGGCCGGGGAGCTGTTTTTT. This translates into CASLRTGKAGELFF. The entire variable domain, with the rest obtained from reference TRBV19 and TRBJ2-2, is as follows: DGGITQSPKYLFRKEGQNVTLSCEQNLNHDAMYWYRQDPGQGLRLIYYSQIVNDFQKGDIAEGYSVSREKKESFPLTVTSAQKNPTAFYLCASLRTGKAGELFFGEGSRLTVL.

CDR3 region: CASSLAYLAGYEQYF. In nucleotides, the CDR3 is TGTGCCAGCAGCTTAGCGTATCTAGCGGGCTACGAGCAGTACTTC. The chain joins TRBV7-2 to TRBJ2-7; 8 bases align to TRBD2. With 0 bases clipped from V and 3 bases from J, the junction kept 4 bases outside the gene matches. Per the germline V gene, CDR1 is SGHTA and CDR2 is FQGNSA. The CDR3 loop spans 15 amino acids.

The V call is TRBV27, the J call TRBJ2-1; D possibly corresponds to TRBD1 (5 bases). There are 14 residues in the CDR3. Trimming took off 6 bases at V and 2 bases at J, with 11 bases between the two ends. CDR1 is MNHEY, CDR2 SMNVEV, per germline (reference sequence). CDR3 amino acids: CASRAGPTYNEQFF. The CDR3, as DNA: TGTGCCAGCAGAGCAGGGCCTACCTACAATGAGCAGTTCTTC.

The chain recombines TRBV3-1 (or the pseudogene TRBV3-2) with TRBJ2-1, with 9 bases aligning to TRBD1. From germline, CDR1 is LGHDT and CDR2 YNNKEL (reference sequence). V shed 1 base, J shed 7 bases, and the junction held 5 bases outside the gene matches. The CDR3 totals 15 residues. CDR3 nucleotides: TGTGCCAGCAGCCAAGGGGGACAGGGTCGGAATGAGCAGTTCTTC. The encoded protein is CASSQGGQGRNEQFF.

This chain joins TRBV12-3 or TRBV12-4 and TRBJ1-1; TRBD1 might be the D (5 bases). This CDR3 is built from 13 residues. Between the trimmed V and J ends, which lost 7 bases and 4 bases, there was a span of 13 bases. Written as DNA, the CDR3 is TGTGCCAGCACCCAAGGTAGGGGCACTGAAGCTTTCTTT. Its translation: CASTQGRGTEAFF.